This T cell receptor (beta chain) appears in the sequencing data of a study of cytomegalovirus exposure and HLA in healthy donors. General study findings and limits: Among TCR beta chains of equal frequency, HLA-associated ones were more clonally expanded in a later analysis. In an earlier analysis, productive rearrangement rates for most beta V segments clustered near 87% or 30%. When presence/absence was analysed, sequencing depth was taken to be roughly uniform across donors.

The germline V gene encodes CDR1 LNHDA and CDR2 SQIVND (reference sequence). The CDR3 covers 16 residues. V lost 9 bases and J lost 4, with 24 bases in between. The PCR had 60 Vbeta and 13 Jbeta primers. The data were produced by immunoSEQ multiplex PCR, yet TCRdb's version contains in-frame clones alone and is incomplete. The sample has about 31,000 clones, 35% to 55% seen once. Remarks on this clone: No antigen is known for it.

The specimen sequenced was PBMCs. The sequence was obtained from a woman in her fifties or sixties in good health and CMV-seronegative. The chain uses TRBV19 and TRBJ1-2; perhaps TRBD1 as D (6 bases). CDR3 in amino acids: CASTLTGTQDLYGYTF. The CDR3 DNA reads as TGTGCCAGCACCCTCACGGGGACACAGGACCTCTATGGCTACACCTTC.